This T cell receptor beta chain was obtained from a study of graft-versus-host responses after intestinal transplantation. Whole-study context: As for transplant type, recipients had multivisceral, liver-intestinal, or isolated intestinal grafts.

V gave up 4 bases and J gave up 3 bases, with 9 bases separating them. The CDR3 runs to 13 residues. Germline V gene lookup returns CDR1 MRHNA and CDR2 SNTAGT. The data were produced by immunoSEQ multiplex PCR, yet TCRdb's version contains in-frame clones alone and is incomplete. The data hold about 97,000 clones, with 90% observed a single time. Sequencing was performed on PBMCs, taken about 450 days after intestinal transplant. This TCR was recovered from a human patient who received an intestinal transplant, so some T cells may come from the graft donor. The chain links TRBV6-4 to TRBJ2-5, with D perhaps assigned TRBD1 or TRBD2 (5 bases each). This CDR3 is CASSGGPKETQYF. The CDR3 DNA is TGTGCCAGCAGTGGGGGACCGAAAGAGACCCAGTACTTC.